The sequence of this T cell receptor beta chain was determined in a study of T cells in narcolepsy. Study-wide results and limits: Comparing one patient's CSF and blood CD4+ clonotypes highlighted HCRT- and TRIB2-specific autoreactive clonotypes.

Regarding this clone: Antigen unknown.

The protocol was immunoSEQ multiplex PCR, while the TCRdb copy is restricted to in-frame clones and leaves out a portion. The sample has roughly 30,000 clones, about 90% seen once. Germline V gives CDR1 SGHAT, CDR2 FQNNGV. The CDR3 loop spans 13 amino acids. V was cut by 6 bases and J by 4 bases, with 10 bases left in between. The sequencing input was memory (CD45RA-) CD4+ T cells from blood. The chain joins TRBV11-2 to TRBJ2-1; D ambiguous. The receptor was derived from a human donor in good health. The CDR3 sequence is CASRRLGYNEQFF. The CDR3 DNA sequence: TGTGCCAGCAGACGTCTAGGGTACAATGAGCAGTTCTTC.